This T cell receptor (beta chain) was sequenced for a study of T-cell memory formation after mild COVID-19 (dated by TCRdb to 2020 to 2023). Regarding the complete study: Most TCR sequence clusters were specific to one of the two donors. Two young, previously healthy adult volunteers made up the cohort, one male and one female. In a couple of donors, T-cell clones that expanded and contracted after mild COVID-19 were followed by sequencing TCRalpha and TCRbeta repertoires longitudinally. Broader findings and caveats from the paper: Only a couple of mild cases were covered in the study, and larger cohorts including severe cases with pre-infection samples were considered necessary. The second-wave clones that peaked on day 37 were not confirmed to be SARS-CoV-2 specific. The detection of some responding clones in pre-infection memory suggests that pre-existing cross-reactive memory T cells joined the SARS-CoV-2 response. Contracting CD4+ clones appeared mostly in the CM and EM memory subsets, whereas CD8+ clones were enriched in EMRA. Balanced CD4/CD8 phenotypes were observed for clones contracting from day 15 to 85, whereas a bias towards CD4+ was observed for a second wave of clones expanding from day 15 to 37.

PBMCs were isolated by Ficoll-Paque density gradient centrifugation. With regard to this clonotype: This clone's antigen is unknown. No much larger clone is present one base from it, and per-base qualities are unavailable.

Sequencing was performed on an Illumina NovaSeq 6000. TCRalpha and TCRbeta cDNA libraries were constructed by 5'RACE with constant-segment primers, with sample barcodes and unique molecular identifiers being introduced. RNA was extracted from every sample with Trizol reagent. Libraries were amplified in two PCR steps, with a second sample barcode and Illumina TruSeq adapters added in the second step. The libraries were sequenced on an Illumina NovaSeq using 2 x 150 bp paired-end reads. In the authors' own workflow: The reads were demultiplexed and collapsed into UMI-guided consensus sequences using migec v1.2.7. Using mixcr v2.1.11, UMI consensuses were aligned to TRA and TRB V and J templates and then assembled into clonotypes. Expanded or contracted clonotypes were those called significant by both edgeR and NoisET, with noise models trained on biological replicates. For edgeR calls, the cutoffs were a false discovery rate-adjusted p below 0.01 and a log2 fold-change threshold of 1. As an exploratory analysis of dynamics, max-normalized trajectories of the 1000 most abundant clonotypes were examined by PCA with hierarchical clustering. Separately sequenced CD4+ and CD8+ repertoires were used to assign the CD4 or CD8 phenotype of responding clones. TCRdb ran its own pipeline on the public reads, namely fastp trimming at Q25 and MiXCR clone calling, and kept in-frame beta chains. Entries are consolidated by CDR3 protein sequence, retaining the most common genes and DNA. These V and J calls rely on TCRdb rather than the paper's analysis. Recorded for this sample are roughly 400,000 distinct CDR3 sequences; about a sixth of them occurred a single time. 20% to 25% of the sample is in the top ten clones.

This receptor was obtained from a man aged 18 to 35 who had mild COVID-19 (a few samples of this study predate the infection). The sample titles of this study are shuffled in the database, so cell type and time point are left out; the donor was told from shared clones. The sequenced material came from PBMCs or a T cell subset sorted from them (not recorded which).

Here is the DNA: TGTGCCAGCAGTTTAGAAAGGGGGCTAAGGGAAGCTTTCTTT. Its protein reads: CASSLERGLREAFF. The rearranged chain carries TRBV27 and TRBJ1-1; 7 of the junction bases match TRBD1. The CDR3 runs 14 residues from the cysteine to the phenylalanine. Only the CDR3 DNA is retained, 42 bases long and in frame from the first base. CDR1 and CDR2 (MNHEY, SMNVEV) derive from the germline V gene (reference sequence). At the junction V is shortened by 2 bases and J by 8 bases; bases outside the gene matches: 8.